This TCR beta chain was sequenced during a study of T cell clonotyping in hematopoietic cell transplantation. Overall study results and limits: Cells were unsorted, so CD4 and CD8 contributions were not separated. After transplant, recipient diversity fell while pathologically expanded clonotypes grew through day 180.

CDR1 and CDR2 (germline): GTSNPN, SVGIG (reference sequence). Trimming left V 4 bases short and J 4 bases short, with 7 bases between. This CDR3 contains 12 residues. Details on this clone: Its cognate antigen is unknown.

Sequencing used immunoSEQ multiplex PCR; TCRdb keeps in-frame clones, though not all of them. The sample contains some 6,500 clones, around nine tenths of which appear only once. Sequenced here: PBMCs, sampled 100 days after allogeneic stem cell transplant. The source is a male patient aged 45-60 years who had an allogeneic stem cell transplant from a related donor, so the T cells may come from the graft donor. Some clones in this sample may be carry-over from other donors' samples. V is TRBV30 and J is TRBJ2-2; D is perhaps TRBD1 (5 bases). The CDR3 region has the DNA TGTGCCTGGAATAGGGGCACCGGGGAGCTGTTTTTT. Its protein product is CAWNRGTGELFF.